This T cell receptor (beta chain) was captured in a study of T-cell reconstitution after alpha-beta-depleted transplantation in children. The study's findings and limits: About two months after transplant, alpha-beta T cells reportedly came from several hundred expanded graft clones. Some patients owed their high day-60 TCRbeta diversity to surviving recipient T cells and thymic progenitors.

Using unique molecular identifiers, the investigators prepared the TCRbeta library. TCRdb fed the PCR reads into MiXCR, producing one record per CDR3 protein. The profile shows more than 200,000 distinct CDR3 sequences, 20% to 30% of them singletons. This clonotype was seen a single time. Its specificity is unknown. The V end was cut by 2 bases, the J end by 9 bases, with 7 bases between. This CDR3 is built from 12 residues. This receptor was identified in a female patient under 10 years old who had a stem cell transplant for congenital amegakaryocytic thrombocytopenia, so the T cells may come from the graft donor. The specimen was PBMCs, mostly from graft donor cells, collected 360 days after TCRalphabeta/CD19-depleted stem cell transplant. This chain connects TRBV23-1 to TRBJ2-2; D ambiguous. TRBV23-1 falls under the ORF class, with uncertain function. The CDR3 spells CASSQPYRELFF. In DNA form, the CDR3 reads TGCGCCAGCAGTCAACCCTACCGGGAGCTGTTTTTT.